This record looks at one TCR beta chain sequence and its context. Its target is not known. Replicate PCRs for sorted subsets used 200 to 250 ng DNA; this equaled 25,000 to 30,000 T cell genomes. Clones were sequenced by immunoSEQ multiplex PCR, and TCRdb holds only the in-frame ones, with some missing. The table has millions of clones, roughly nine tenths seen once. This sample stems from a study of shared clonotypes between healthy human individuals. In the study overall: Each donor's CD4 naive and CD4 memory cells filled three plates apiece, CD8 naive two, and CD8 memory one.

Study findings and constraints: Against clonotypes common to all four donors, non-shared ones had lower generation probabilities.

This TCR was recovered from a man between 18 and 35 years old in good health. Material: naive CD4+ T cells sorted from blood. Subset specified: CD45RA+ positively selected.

Here the CDR3 reads CASSSRGGGEQPQHF. CDR3 DNA sequence: TGTGCCAGCTCATCCCGAGGGGGGGGCGAACAGCCCCAGCATTTT. The chain recombines TRBV18 with TRBJ1-5, with D possibly matching TRBD1 (6 bases). The germline V gene has CDR1 KGHSH and CDR2 LQKENI. The V end was cut by 5 bases, the J end by 7 bases, with 18 bases between. The CDR3 runs to 15 residues.